A single sample gave rise to the 10 T cell receptor beta chains below, sequenced in a study of T cell changes during pregnancy in multiple sclerosis. The data were produced by immunoSEQ multiplex PCR, yet TCRdb's version contains in-frame clones alone and is incomplete. The sample carries some 80,000 clones, approximately 88% recorded once. The sample here was peripheral blood, taken in the first trimester of pregnancy. The receptors shown here come from a female donor in good health, enrolled as a control in a pregnancy study.

The chain combines TRBV13 with TRBJ1-1, with TRBD1 matching 7 bases. J was trimmed by 6 bases and V by 5 bases; bases with no gene match: 6. CDR1 and CDR2 from the germline V gene are PRHDT and FYEKMQ (reference sequence). The CDR3 is 13 amino acids. CDR3 protein: CASSNTQGAEAFF. The CDR3 DNA follows: TGTGCCAGCAGCAACACGCAGGGGGCTGAAGCTTTCTTT.

This sequence joins TRBV28 and TRBJ1-2; D possibly corresponds to TRBD1 (6 bases). The V gene's germline CDR1 is MDHEN and CDR2 SYDVKM. CDR3 length equals 15 residues. Trimming shortened V by 10 bases and J by 4 bases, and 22 bases separated the two germline ends. The CDR3 region has the DNA TGTGCCACCTCTTTAGTGGACAGCGGGGGCTATGGCTACACCTTC. It codes for CATSLVDSGGYGYTF.

The chain has TRBV27 and TRBJ2-7, with 8 bases matching TRBD2. Per germline, CDR1 MNHEY and CDR2 SMNVEV (reference sequence). There are 16 residues in the CDR3. Trimming removed 3 bases from V and 0 bases from J; junction bases left unmatched: 7. The CDR3, as DNA: TGTGCCAGCAGTTTCGGGGGGGGGAGCAGCTCCTACGAGCAGTACTTC. It codes for CASSFGGGSSSYEQYF.

The chain employs TRBV5-8 and TRBJ2-5; no definite D call. Between the trimmed V and J ends, which lost 1 base and 2 bases, there was a span of 9 bases. The CDR3 runs 14 residues. Germline values: CDR1 SGHTS, CDR2 YDEGEE. CDR3 DNA: TGTGCCAGCAGCTTGCGTGGGCTGCAAGAGACCCAGTACTTC. Translating gives CASSLRGLQETQYF.

This sequence joins TRBV14 and TRBJ2-7; 8 positions match TRBD2. There are 21 residues in the CDR3. V lost 5 bases and J lost 6; bases outside the gene matches: 30. The germline V gene encodes CDR1 SGHDN and CDR2 FVKESK. The CDR3 reads CASSYSIPGGLEGLGRGEQYF. DNA of the CDR3: TGTGCCAGCAGCTACTCCATACCCGGGGGACTAGAGGGGTTGGGAAGAGGCGAGCAGTACTTC.

With respect to this clone: One junction end disagrees with the germline gene, perhaps due to a read error. Different DNA sequences within this sample yield the same CDR3. The gene calls are TRBV7-8 and TRBJ2-7, with D unclear. Germline V gene data show CDR1 as SGHVS and CDR2 as FQNEAQ. The CDR3 is 13 residues long. CDR3 amino acids: CASSPPISYEQYF. The DNA of the CDR3 is TGCGCCAGCAGCCCCCCAATCTCCTACGAGCAGTACTTC. Full variable domain (missing parts from reference TRBV7-8 and TRBJ2-7): GAGVSQSPRYKVAKRGQDVALRCDPISGHVSLFWYQQALGQGPEFLTYFQNEAQLDKSGLPSDRFFAERPEGSVSTLKIQRTQQEDSAVYLCASSPPISYEQYFGPGTRLTVT.

The chain combines TRBV2 with TRBJ1-5, with D possibly matching TRBD1 (5 bases). CDR3 length equals 13 residues. V was cut by 5 bases and J by 3 bases, with 8 bases left in between. The germline V gene encodes CDR1 SNHLY and CDR2 FYNNEI. The CDR3, as DNA: TGTGCCAGCAGTCCAGGGTACAATCAGCCCCAGCATTTT. Translated: CASSPGYNQPQHF.

This sequence joins TRBV18 and TRBJ1-5, with D unresolved. Germline V CDR1 and CDR2: KGHSH, LQKENI. This CDR3 contains 16 residues. V shed 4 bases and J shed 1 base, with 14 bases lying between them. The CDR3 sequence is CASSLGPGQSNQPQHF. DNA of the CDR3: TGTGCCAGCTCACTGGGCCCTGGGCAGAGCAATCAGCCCCAGCATTTT.

The chain combines TRBV25-1 with TRBJ1-6, with D hard to call. The V gene's germline CDR1 is MGHDK and CDR2 SYGVNS. The V and J ends lost 4 bases and 4 bases respectively, with 14 bases between them. This CDR3 spans 16 amino acids. This CDR3 is CASSGPSRRYNSPLHF. The CDR3 DNA reads TGTGCCAGCAGTGGACCCAGCCGGAGGTATAATTCACCCCTCCACTTT.

The genes are TRBV6-1 and TRBJ1-2; D gene uncertain. V was trimmed by 1 base and J by 0 bases, leaving 9 bases between them. The germline gives CDR1 MNHNS, CDR2 SASEGT. The CDR3 runs to 15 residues. The DNA of the CDR3 is TGTGCCAGCAGTGAAGGGGAGATGTCTAACTATGGCTACACCTTC. Translating it yields CASSEGEMSNYGYTF.